These T cell receptor beta chains were read from a single sample in a study of shared T cell receptors in the human thymus. Sequenced by immunoSEQ multiplex PCR; TCRdb stores in-frame clones only, minus some. The profile shows about 660,000 clones, around 89% of them singletons. These same data were also listed under a study on human thymus T cells.

Sequenced material: thymocytes. The receptors stem from a boy in the first two years of life with a congenital heart defect. Both conserved end residues are part of each CDR3. Fields, in order: J gene, D gene, V gene, clone size, CDR3 protein, CDR3 DNA. D genes are given only for firm matches. Clone size is not always given. Where it is, it says once, few, many or a class for expanded clones.

j_call: TRBJ2-1; d_call: .; v_call: TRBV5-4; clone_size: .; cdr3_aa: CASSLDGLFYNEQFF; cdr3_nt: TGTGCCAGCAGCTTGGATGGACTTTTCTACAATGAGCAGTTCTTC
j_call: TRBJ2-7; d_call: TRBD2; v_call: TRBV15; clone_size: .; cdr3_aa: CATSRDRGGLSYEQYF; cdr3_nt: TGTGCCACCAGCAGAGATCGGGGGGGCCTCTCCTACGAGCAGTACTTC
j_call: TRBJ1-1; d_call: .; v_call: TRBV4-3; clone_size: .; cdr3_aa: CASSLRVFTSNRAYTEAFF; cdr3_nt: TGCGCCAGCAGCCTAAGGGTATTTACGTCGAACAGGGCATACACTGAAGCTTTCTTT
j_call: TRBJ2-7; d_call: .; v_call: TRBV30; clone_size: .; cdr3_aa: CAWSSRGVTYEQYF; cdr3_nt: TGTGCCTGGAGTAGCCGGGGAGTTACCTACGAGCAGTACTTC
j_call: TRBJ2-3; d_call: .; v_call: TRBV27; clone_size: .; cdr3_aa: CASSPPGRDCTDTQYF; cdr3_nt: TGTGCCAGCAGTCCCCCCGGCCGGGACTGCACAGATACGCAGTATTTT
j_call: TRBJ2-7; d_call: .; v_call: TRBV5-8; clone_size: .; cdr3_aa: CASSPWGRGKSRF; cdr3_nt: TGTGCCAGCAGCCCCTGGGGTAGGGGAAAGTCCCGCTTC
j_call: TRBJ2-7; d_call: .; v_call: TRBV20-1; clone_size: .; cdr3_aa: CSARGGQYF; cdr3_nt: TGCAGTGCTAGGGGAGGGCAGTACTTC
j_call: TRBJ2-3; d_call: TRBD2; v_call: TRBV2; clone_size: .; cdr3_aa: CASKFGTSGRADTQYF; cdr3_nt: TGTGCCAGCAAGTTCGGGACTAGCGGGAGGGCAGATACGCAGTATTTT
j_call: TRBJ1-1; d_call: .; v_call: TRBV6-6; clone_size: once; cdr3_aa: CASSYSIGEAAFF; cdr3_nt: TGTGCCAGCAGTTACTCGATCGGGGAGGCGGCTTTCTTT
j_call: TRBJ1-1; d_call: TRBD1; v_call: TRBV4-1; clone_size: .; cdr3_aa: CASSQVLPGQGENTEAFF; cdr3_nt: TGCGCCAGCAGCCAAGTACTCCCGGGACAGGGGGAGAACACTGAAGCTTTCTTT
j_call: TRBJ2-7; d_call: .; v_call: TRBV4-3; clone_size: .; cdr3_aa: CASSQGRGPREQYF; cdr3_nt: TGCGCCAGCAGCCAAGGCCGAGGGCCCCGCGAGCAGTACTTC
j_call: TRBJ2-7; d_call: .; v_call: TRBV19; clone_size: .; cdr3_aa: CASSVGGHEQYF; cdr3_nt: TGTGCCAGTAGTGTGGGAGGTCATGAGCAGTACTTC